Listed below are T cell receptor beta chains from one sample, sequenced in a study of preoperative IRX-2 immunotherapy in early breast cancer. Here immunoSEQ multiplex PCR was the method, and the copy in TCRdb shows in-frame clones only, minus some. Here the sample spans 90,000 to 100,000 clones, just over 85% being singletons. The sample was tumor tissue, taken after IRX-2 immunotherapy. These receptors were collected from a human donor with breast cancer. The CDR3 runs from the conserved cysteine through the conserved F or W. The D gene is left open where the match is weak. For some rows the clone size is stated as once, few or many, or as a class when expanded; others skip it.

v_gene	abundance	d_gene	j_gene	CDR3nt	CDR3aa
TRBV19	.	TRBD2	TRBJ2-3	TGTGCCAGTAGTAATAACTTTGGCGGGGGAGCAGATACGCAGTATTTT	CASSNNFGGGADTQYF
TRBV5-1	.	TRBD1	TRBJ2-2	TGCGCCAGCAGCACGGGACAGGGGTGGTCCGGGGAGCTGTTTTTT	CASSTGQGWSGELFF
TRBV23-1	.	.	TRBJ2-1	TGCGCCAGCAGCCCCGAGGCGGGGGCGCGGAATGAGCAGTTCTTC	CASSPEAGARNEQFF
TRBV5-1	.	.	TRBJ2-6	TGCGCCAGCAGCTATCAGACAGGATCTGGGGCCAACGTCCTGACTTTC	CASSYQTGSGANVLTF
TRBV6-8	.	TRBD1	TRBJ2-7	TGTGCCAGCAGTTACTCCCCAGGGGGCGGGTACGAGCAGTACTTC	CASSYSPGGGYEQYF
TRBV5-1	.	.	TRBJ2-2	TGCGCCAGCAGCTTTTCACAGGTGGTTGGAGGGGAGCTGTTTTTT	CASSFSQVVGGELFF
TRBV10-3	.	TRBD2	TRBJ2-2	TGTGCCATCAGTGAGCCTCTAGCGGGAGACACCGGGGAGCTGTTTTTT	CAISEPLAGDTGELFF
TRBV19	once	.	TRBJ1-6	TGTGCCAGTAGTACCTCAGGACTACTTAATTCACCCCTCCACTTT	CASSTSGLLNSPLHF
TRBV29-1	.	.	TRBJ1-5	TGCAGCGTTGGGTCGGGGGTTAGCAATCAGCCCCAGCATTTT	CSVGSGVSNQPQHF
TRBV7-2	.	TRBD1	TRBJ2-7	TGTGCCAGCAGCCGCGGGACAGGGTACGAGCAGTACTTC	CASSRGTGYEQYF
TRBV6-1	once	.	TRBJ1-5	TGTGCCAGCAGTGAAGCCTCTGGAGGGTATAGGATCGGGCAGCCCCAGCATTTT	CASSEASGGYRIGQPQHF
TRBV16	.	TRBD1	TRBJ1-3	TGTGCCAGCAGCCTCCTGGGACAGCACCCTTCCCTGGACAACACCATATATTTT	CASSLLGQHPSLDNTIYF
TRBV28	.	TRBD1	TRBJ1-1	TGTGCCAGCAGGCCCGGACAGGGTAGGGGTGAAGCTTTCTTT	CASRPGQGRGEAFF
TRBV10-2	.	.	TRBJ1-2	TGCGCCAGCAGGGCCGTCAACATCGGAAACTATGGCTACACCTTC	CASRAVNIGNYGYTF
TRBV6-8	.	TRBD1	TRBJ1-5	TGTGCCAGCAGGGATGGACAGGGGCGCTATCAGCCCCAGCATTTT	CASRDGQGRYQPQHF
TRBV6-8	once	.	TRBJ2-7	TGTGCCACCCTCGGGATGTCCTACGAGCAGTACTTC	CATLGMSYEQYF
TRBV5-1	few	TRBD2	TRBJ2-1	TGCGCCAGCACCTCGGGACTAGTCGGCAATGAGCAGTTCTTC	CASTSGLVGNEQFF
TRBV5-1	.	TRBD1	TRBJ2-3	TGCGCCAGCAGCGAACAGGGGGCAGGGTACACAGATACGCAGTATTTT	CASSEQGAGYTDTQYF
TRBV6-8	.	.	TRBJ1-5	TGTGCCAGCAGAAGGACAGCGGGTGATCAGCCCCAGCATTTT	CASRRTAGDQPQHF
TRBV15	.	.	TRBJ1-1	TGTGCCACCAGCACCCGACAGGTTGTGAACACTGAAGCTTTCTTT	CATSTRQVVNTEAFF
TRBV10-3	.	TRBD1	TRBJ1-6	TGTGCCATCAGTGAGACACAGGGGTCACCCCTCCACTTT	CAISETQGSPLHF
TRBV5-1	.	TRBD1	TRBJ2-1	TGCGCCAGCAGCTTCGGACAGGGGAGTAATGAGCAGTTCTTC	CASSFGQGSNEQFF
TRBV7-6	.	TRBD1	TRBJ2-1	TGTGCCAGCAGCTTCGACAGGGGTGAAGGCGATGAGCAGTTCTTC	CASSFDRGEGDEQFF
TRBV5-1	.	.	TRBJ1-1	TGCGCCAGCACCGACAGGAGGGGTGGGATTGAAGCTTTCTTT	CASTDRRGGIEAFF
TRBV6-8	.	.	TRBJ1-1	TGTGCCAGCAGTTACTCGAACACCGGGAACACTGAAGCTTTCTTT	CASSYSNTGNTEAFF
TRBV6-8	.	.	TRBJ1-5	TGTGCCAGCAGTTCGGGCCGCAATCAGCCCCAGCATTTT	CASSSGRNQPQHF
TRBV30	.	.	TRBJ1-1	TGTGCCTGGAGTGTATATAAGAACACTGAAGCTTTCTTT	CAWSVYKNTEAFF
TRBV19	.	TRBD1	TRBJ2-1	TGTGCCAGTAGGGGGACAGGGGGCGGTGAGCAGTTCTTC	CASRGTGGGEQFF
TRBV28	.	.	TRBJ1-2	TGTGCCAGCAGTTTATCGAACAGAAAATATGGCTACACCTTC	CASSLSNRKYGYTF
TRBV15	.	.	TRBJ2-2	TGTGCCACCAGCAACGGGTTGGACACCGGGGAGCTGTTTTTT	CATSNGLDTGELFF
TRBV15	.	.	TRBJ2-1	TGTGCCACCAGCAGGGGAGGAATCTCCTACAATGAGCAGTTCTTC	CATSRGGISYNEQFF
TRBV18	.	.	TRBJ1-1	TGTGCCAGCTCACCAAGAAGTTTAGGGGCTGAGGATGAAGCTTTCTTT	CASSPRSLGAEDEAFF
TRBV30	.	.	TRBJ2-2	TGTGCCTGGAGTGCCCATAGAGGGGTGGACAACACCGGGGAGCTGTTTTTT	CAWSAHRGVDNTGELFF
TRBV19	few	.	TRBJ1-2	TGTGCCAGTAGTATATCCGGGGTGGATGGCTACACCTTC	CASSISGVDGYTF
TRBV29-1	.	.	TRBJ2-3	TGCAGCGTTGATTCCGGGAGAGTCACGGCGGTTGGGACAGATACGCAGTATTTT	CSVDSGRVTAVGTDTQYF
TRBV28	.	.	TRBJ2-7	TGTGCCAGCAGTTTATTCACCGGGGCCTACGAGCAGTACTTC	CASSLFTGAYEQYF
TRBV5-1	.	.	TRBJ2-7	TGCGCCAGCAGCTTAACGACAGGCTCCTACGAGCAGTACTTC	CASSLTTGSYEQYF
TRBV7-1	.	.	TRBJ1-4	TGTGCCAGCAGTTTCCGGGCCCTAAATGAAAAACTGTTTTTT	CASSFRALNEKLFF
TRBV29-1	few	TRBD2	TRBJ2-1	TGCAGCGTTGAAGATCGGACTAGCCGGAGGGGTTTCAATGAGCAGTTCTTC	CSVEDRTSRRGFNEQFF
TRBV14	few	.	TRBJ1-3	TGTGCCAGCAGCCAGGGCCTAGGAAACACCATATATTTT	CASSQGLGNTIYF
TRBV6-8	.	.	TRBJ1-1	TGTGCCAGCAGTGACCTCCGGGACGAAGCTTTCTTT	CASSDLRDEAFF
TRBV19	.	.	TRBJ2-1	TGTGCCAGTACCTTTCAGCAAGGGGGGATTAATGAGCAGTTCTTC	CASTFQQGGINEQFF
TRBV5-1	.	.	TRBJ1-1	TGCGCCAGCAGCCCAGGGCCACCTCGGGCTGAAGCTTTCTTT	CASSPGPPRAEAFF
TRBV28	.	.	TRBJ1-2	TGTGCCAGCAGTTCGAGTGGACAGCATAACTATGGCTACACCTTC	CASSSSGQHNYGYTF